These 32 T cell receptor beta chains were sequenced from one sample in a study of blood T cell repertoires in COVID-19. The assay was immunoSEQ multiplex PCR, and TCRdb's table has in-frame clones only and misses some. The sample has hundreds of thousands of clones; 90% are singletons. Sample: PBMCs or T cells enriched from blood (not recorded which). The receptors were gathered from a man aged 50 or older who had been exposed to COVID-19.

This clone was seen more than once but under ten times. This chain uses TRBV28 with TRBJ1-1; D gene ambiguous. The germline gives CDR1 MDHEN, CDR2 SYDVKM. The CDR3 contains 13 residues. V lost 6 bases, J lost 5 bases, and 13 bases lay in between. This CDR3 reads CASSPRAVTEAFF. The CDR3 DNA reads as TGTGCCAGCAGCCCGCGGGCGGTGACTGAAGCTTTCTTT.

The V gene is TRBV9, the J gene TRBJ2-2, with D possibly being TRBD1 (5 bases). V gave up 0 bases and J gave up 1 base, with 10 bases separating them. Germline assignment: CDR1 SGDLS and CDR2 YYNGEE. The CDR3 is 16 residues long. CDR3 amino acids: CASSVGKQVNTGELFF. For the CDR3, the DNA is TGTGCCAGCAGCGTAGGTAAACAGGTGAACACCGGGGAGCTGTTTTTT.

This sequence joins TRBV7-2 and TRBJ2-7; TRBD2 matches 10 bases. Germline V gene lookup returns CDR1 SGHTA and CDR2 FQGNSA. Unmatched junction bases numbered 8, after V lost 8 bases and J lost 1 base. The CDR3 spans 15 residues. The CDR3 sequence is CASPVAGLASYEQYV. DNA for the CDR3: TGTGCCAGCCCCGTGGCGGGACTAGCGTCCTACGAGCAGTACGTC.

The genes are TRBV7-2 and TRBJ2-2; 7 bases align to TRBD1. The CDR3 has 17 amino acids. Germline V gives CDR1 SGHTA, CDR2 FQGNSA. With 2 bases clipped from V and 7 bases from J, the junction kept 13 bases outside the gene matches. Here the CDR3 reads CASSLRMDRLLIGELFF. The CDR3 coding sequence is TGTGCCAGCAGCTTAAGAATGGACAGGCTCTTGATCGGGGAGCTGTTTTTT.

The V gene is TRBV7-2, the J gene TRBJ1-1; a possible D gene is TRBD1 (6 bases). The germline gives CDR1 SGHTA, CDR2 FQGNSA. The CDR3 has 15 residues. V lost 2 bases and J lost 2, with 12 bases in between. The CDR3 nucleotides read TGTGCCAGCAGCTTAACAGGGCGCACAAACACTGAAGCTTTCTTT. This translates into CASSLTGRTNTEAFF. Combining the CDR3 with reference TRBV7-2 and TRBJ1-1 gives the whole variable domain GAGVSQSPSNKVTEKGKDVELRCDPISGHTALYWYRQSLGQGLEFLIYFQGNSAPDKSGLPSDRFSAERTGGSVSTLTIQRTQQEDSAVYLCASSLTGRTNTEAFFGQGTRLTVV.

The V gene is TRBV4-2, the J gene TRBJ1-6; D is ambiguous. The CDR3 has 13 residues. Trimming took 0 bases from V and 10 from J, leaving 7 bases between them. Germline assignment: CDR1 LGHNA and CDR2 YNFKEQ. CDR3 in DNA: TGTGCCAGCAGCCAAGAGAGAGGGTCACCCCTCCACTTT. This encodes CASSQERGSPLHF.

The rearrangement uses TRBV9 and TRBJ1-4; no clear D gene. CDR3 length: 14 amino acids. Germline V gene data show CDR1 as SGDLS and CDR2 as YYNGEE. Trimming cost V 0 bases and J 5 bases, with 8 bases left between them. The CDR3 reads CASSVGAPNEKLFF. DNA of the CDR3: TGTGCCAGCAGCGTAGGGGCCCCAAATGAAAAACTGTTTTTT. Variable domain in full (rest from reference TRBV9 and TRBJ1-4): DSGVTQTPKHLITATGQRVTLRCSPRSGDLSVYWYQQSLDQGLQFLIQYYNGEERAKGNILERFSAQQFPDLHSELNLSSLELGDSALYFCASSVGAPNEKLFFGSGTQLSVL.

The genes are TRBV10-3 and TRBJ2-7; a possible D gene is TRBD1 (6 bases). Germline V gives CDR1 ENHRY, CDR2 SYGVKD. Trimming took off 6 bases at V and 4 bases at J, with 10 bases between the two ends. The CDR3 sequence is 12 residues long. The CDR3 loop reads CAIRGTNYEQYV. The CDR3 DNA sequence: TGTGCCATCAGGGGGACAAATTACGAGCAGTACGTC.

This rearrangement joins TRBV24-1 to TRBJ2-1; 9 nucleotides match TRBD2. V was clipped by 1 base and J by 5 bases; unmatched bases: 11. Germline V gene sequence: CDR1 KGHDR, CDR2 SFDVKD. The CDR3 is 18 amino acids. The chain's CDR3 is CATSDFRSSGTKNNEQFF. As DNA, the CDR3 is TGTGCCACCAGTGATTTTAGGTCTAGCGGGACGAAGAACAATGAGCAGTTCTTC.

On this clone: This sample also contains other DNA sequences that code for the same CDR3. The chain couples TRBV5-1 to TRBJ2-1; 11 bases line up with TRBD2. With V trimmed by 0 bases and J by 4 bases, 3 bases remained unmatched. This CDR3 region has 16 residues. CDR1 and CDR2 from the germline V gene are SGHRS and YFSETQ. The CDR3 reads CASSLVASGGYNEQFF. CDR3 coding DNA: TGCGCCAGCAGCTTGGTCGCTAGCGGGGGGTACAATGAGCAGTTCTTC.

The chain joins TRBV18 to TRBJ1-4, with D uncertain. The CDR3 runs 16 residues. The germline V gene encodes CDR1 KGHSH and CDR2 LQKENI. V gave up 3 bases and J gave up 1 base, with 12 bases separating them. CDR3 loop: CASSPHGLGTNEKLFF. The CDR3 DNA is TGTGCCAGCTCACCCCACGGGTTGGGAACTAATGAAAAACTGTTTTTT.

The genes are TRBV18 and TRBJ1-6; no firm D call. Trimming shortened V by 2 bases and J by 10 bases, and 15 bases separated the two germline ends. This CDR3 region has 15 residues. The germline gives CDR1 KGHSH, CDR2 LQKENI. DNA for the CDR3: TGTGCCAGCTCACCAGTCGGCGGGATCACCTCACCCCTCCACTTT. Translation gives CASSPVGGITSPLHF.

The V and J genes are TRBV24-1 and TRBJ1-3; D gene uncertain. Germline V gene data show CDR1 as KGHDR and CDR2 as SFDVKD. V was trimmed by 4 bases and J by 0 bases, leaving 15 bases between them. The CDR3 covers 17 residues. The CDR3: CATSEHTASSSGNTIYF. CDR3 nucleotides: TGTGCCACCAGTGAGCATACAGCTTCGAGCTCTGGAAACACCATATATTTT.

The chain employs TRBV18 and TRBJ2-1, with TRBD2 matching 12 bases. Germline CDR1 is KGHSH and CDR2 is LQKENI. The CDR3 is 15 amino acids. With V trimmed by 6 bases and J by 6 bases, 6 bases remained unmatched. This CDR3 is CASSPGLAGSNEQFF. The CDR3 region has the DNA TGTGCCAGCTCGCCCGGACTAGCGGGATCCAATGAGCAGTTCTTC.

The chain is built from TRBV28 and TRBJ2-1; no firm D call. In germline, CDR1 is MDHEN, CDR2 SYDVKM. V shed 3 bases and J shed 10 bases, with 10 bases lying between them. This CDR3 is built from 12 residues. In DNA, the CDR3 is TGTGCCAGCAGTTTTCTCCTTGGCGAGCAGTTCTTC. This gives the protein CASSFLLGEQFF. Using reference TRBV28 and TRBJ2-1 for the parts outside the CDR3, the full variable domain is DVKVTQSSRYLVKRTGEKVFLECVQDMDHENMFWYRQDPGLGLRLIYFSYDVKMKEKGDIPEGYSVSREKKERFSLILESASTNQTSMYLCASSFLLGEQFFGPGTRLTVL.

The V call is TRBV4-1, the J call TRBJ2-7, with D perhaps TRBD1 (6 bases). Germline CDR1 and CDR2: MGHRA and YSYEKL. This CDR3 has 15 amino acids. V was trimmed by 0 bases and J by 2 bases, leaving 11 bases between them. The CDR3 reads CASSQDDRNPYEQYF. In nucleotides, the CDR3 is TGCGCCAGCAGCCAAGACGACAGGAACCCCTACGAGCAGTACTTC.

The gene calls are TRBV5-1 and TRBJ1-3; tentatively, D is TRBD1 (5 bases). There are 18 residues in the CDR3. Trimming left V 3 bases short and J 7 bases short, with 26 bases between. Germline values: CDR1 SGHRS, CDR2 YFSETQ. CDR3 in amino acids: CASSYDSRVQAYGNTIYF. CDR3 nucleotides: TGCGCCAGCAGCTACGACAGCCGCGTCCAAGCTTACGGGAACACCATATATTTT.

The V call is TRBV5-6, the J call TRBJ1-5; perhaps TRBD1 as D (6 bases). Trimming took off 7 bases at V and 1 base at J, with 15 bases between the two ends. Germline CDR1 and CDR2: SGHDT and YYEEEE. The CDR3 length is 15 residues. The CDR3 region is CASGRMDRSNQPQHF. Here the CDR3 DNA reads TGTGCCAGCGGAAGAATGGACAGAAGCAATCAGCCCCAGCATTTT.

The chain links TRBV2 to TRBJ1-1, with 7 bases lining up with TRBD1. Germline V gene lookup returns CDR1 SNHLY and CDR2 FYNNEI. The CDR3 contains 13 residues. Unmatched junction bases numbered 4, after V lost 4 bases and J lost 5 bases. CDR3 in DNA: TGTGCCAGCAGTGTAAGGGGGCGGACTGAAGCTTTCTTT. It specifies CASSVRGRTEAFF. Based on the CDR3 plus reference TRBV2 and TRBJ1-1, the full variable domain is EPEVTQTPSHQVTQMGQEVILRCVPISNHLYFYWYRQILGQKVEFLVSFYNNEISEKSEIFDDQFSVERPDGSNFTLKIRSTKLEDSAMYFCASSVRGRTEAFFGQGTRLTVV.

The chain uses TRBV7-3 and TRBJ2-1, with D perhaps matching TRBD2 (5 bases). The CDR3 has 18 residues. Per germline, CDR1 SGHTA and CDR2 FQGTGA. V lost 5 bases, J lost 5 bases, and 25 bases lay in between. CDR3 bases: TGTGCCAGCAGCACCGATGAGACCCCACTAGGAGTTAACAATGAGCAGTTCTTC. Its translation: CASSTDETPLGVNNEQFF.

The rearrangement links TRBV7-2 to TRBJ1-2, with D possibly being TRBD1 (5 bases). The CDR3 extends over 14 amino acids. V lost 2 bases and J 7 bases, leaving 14 bases between the germline ends. Germline V gene sequence: CDR1 SGHTA, CDR2 FQGNSA. The CDR3 reads CASSLIFRDSGYTF. CDR3 coding DNA: TGTGCCAGCAGCTTAATTTTCAGGGATAGTGGCTACACCTTC.

The CDR3 loop reads CASSQKASGSFDEQFF. CDR3 bases: TGCGCCAGCAGCCAAAAGGCTAGCGGGAGTTTCGATGAGCAGTTCTTC. V and J are TRBV4-1 and TRBJ2-1; 10 bases agree with TRBD2. The CDR3 has 16 amino acids. Trimming cost V 2 bases and J 8 bases; bases outside gene matches: 9. Germline loops: CDR1 MGHRA, CDR2 YSYEKL.

The V gene is TRBV11-2, the J gene TRBJ2-4, with a possible D match to TRBD2 (5 bases). V was cut by 3 bases and J by 8 bases, with 11 bases left in between. Germline-derived CDR1 and CDR2 are SGHAT and FQNNGV. This CDR3 has 13 amino acids. The CDR3 protein is CASSLKLEDIQYF. The CDR3, as DNA: TGTGCCAGCAGCTTGAAACTAGAGGACATTCAGTACTTC. The whole variable domain, filled in from reference TRBV11-2 and TRBJ2-4, reads EAGVAQSPRYKIIEKRQSVAFWCNPISGHATLYWYQQILGQGPKLLIQFQNNGVVDDSQLPKDRFSAERLKGVDSTLKIQPAKLEDSAVYLCASSLKLEDIQYFGAGTRLSVL.

The chain links TRBV28 to TRBJ1-1; 9 nucleotides align to TRBD1. Germline V gives CDR1 MDHEN, CDR2 SYDVKM. This CDR3 comprises 14 residues. J was trimmed by 12 bases and V by 3 bases; bases with no gene match: 11. The CDR3 protein is CASSLTEPGQGTFF. As DNA, the CDR3 is TGTGCCAGCAGTTTGACAGAACCGGGACAGGGCACTTTCTTT.

This sequence joins TRBV20-1 and TRBJ1-1; a weak D match, TRBD1 (6 bases). The germline V gene encodes CDR1 DFQATT and CDR2 SNEGSKA (reference sequence). The CDR3 contains 11 residues. CDR3: CSPQGDTEAFF. The CDR3, as DNA: TGCAGCCCACAGGGAGACACTGAAGCTTTCTTT.

The CDR3 coding sequence is TGTGCCACCAGCGAGGCGGGCCCCCAGCATTTT. Its protein product is CATSEAGPQHF. The chain is built from TRBV15 and TRBJ1-5; D not resolved. Trimming pared 5 bases from V and 10 bases from J, leaving 9 bases between. This CDR3 is built from 11 residues. Germline V gene sequence: CDR1 LNHNV, CDR2 YYDKDF (reference sequence). Full variable domain (missing parts from reference TRBV15 and TRBJ1-5): DAMVIQNPRYQVTQFGKPVTLSCSQTLNHNVMYWYQQKSSQAPKLLFHYYDKDFNNEADTPDNFQSRRPNTSFCFLDIRSPGLGDTAMYLCATSEAGPQHFGDGTRLSIL.

This clone came up once. Distinct nucleotide sequences in the sample also encode this CDR3. This chain joins TRBV15 and TRBJ1-3; 7 bases match TRBD1. V shed 3 bases and J 4 bases; nucleotides not matched to a gene: 6. There are 15 residues in the CDR3. Germline V gives CDR1 LNHNV, CDR2 YYDKDF (reference sequence). CDR3 in amino acids: CATSRDPGQGNTIYF. The DNA of the CDR3 is TGTGCCACCAGCAGGGACCCGGGACAGGGAAACACCATATATTTT.

The rearrangement links TRBV19 to TRBJ1-1; D gene unclear. The germline CDR1 and CDR2 sequences are LNHDA and SQIVND (reference sequence). The CDR3 has 12 residues. The V end lost 7 bases, the J end lost 3 bases, and 9 bases lay between the germline ends. DNA for the CDR3: TGTGCCAGTATGCACAAGTACACTGAAGCTTTCTTT. Translated: CASMHKYTEAFF. Complete variable domain (other parts from reference TRBV19 and TRBJ1-1): DGGITQSPKYLFRKEGQNVTLSCEQNLNHDAMYWYRQDPGQGLRLIYYSQIVNDFQKGDIAEGYSVSREKKESFPLTVTSAQKNPTAFYLCASMHKYTEAFFGQGTRLTVV.

The V gene is TRBV11-2, the J gene TRBJ1-6; weak D call: TRBD1 (6 bases). This CDR3 is 18 amino acids long. V shed 4 bases and J shed 3 bases, with 19 bases lying between them. Germline V gene lookup returns CDR1 SGHAT and CDR2 FQNNGV. The CDR3 DNA reads TGTGCCAGCAGCTATAGTTGGGGGGGCCCCAACTATAATTCACCCCTCCACTTT. The encoded protein is CASSYSWGGPNYNSPLHF.

The chain joins TRBV27 to TRBJ1-4; tentative D call: TRBD1 (5 bases). The CDR3 consists of 13 residues. Germline CDR1 MNHEY, CDR2 SMNVEV (reference sequence). V was trimmed by 6 bases and J by 13 bases, leaving 18 bases between them. The CDR3 sequence is CASRGRLGGGLFF. The DNA for the CDR3 is TGTGCCAGCAGGGGCCGATTGGGGGGAGGACTGTTTTTT.

This chain connects TRBV27 to TRBJ2-2, with 10 bases that match TRBD1. The V gene's germline CDR1 is MNHEY and CDR2 SMNVEV (reference sequence). This CDR3 has 16 residues. J lost 6 bases, V lost 8 bases, and 12 bases had no gene match. The CDR3 protein is CASGSGTGVPPGELFF. The CDR3 DNA is TGTGCCAGCGGGTCCGGGACAGGGGTTCCCCCCGGGGAGCTGTTTTTT.

The chain recombines TRBV10-3 with TRBJ2-5, with D possibly TRBD2 on 6 matching bases. The CDR3 covers 12 residues. CDR1 is ENHRY and CDR2 is SYGVKD in the germline V gene. V lost 11 bases and J 2 bases, leaving 12 bases between the germline ends. The CDR3 coding sequence is TGTGCCGCGTCGGACTATCAAGAGACCCAGTACTTC. Its protein is CAASDYQETQYF.